Listed here are 17 T cell receptor beta chains from one sample, sequenced in a study of blood T cell repertoires in COVID-19. This table comes from immunoSEQ multiplex PCR, and its TCRdb copy is limited to in-frame clones, with some not included. This table has 360,000 or so clones, roughly 86% appearing once. Sample: PBMCs or T cells enriched from blood (not recorded which). The source is a woman aged 25-40 years who had recovered from COVID-19.

The sample holds one count of this clone. CDR3: CASSRRSLPSGVYEQYF. The CDR3 DNA reads as TGTGCCAGCAGCCGGCGGTCCCTTCCTAGCGGGGTCTACGAGCAGTACTTC. V gene TRBV7-2 combines with J gene TRBJ2-7, with 9 bases lining up with TRBD2. The trim removed 5 bases at V and 3 bases at J, leaving 14 bases unmatched. The CDR3 runs to 17 residues. Looked up from germline, CDR1 is SGHTA and CDR2 is FQGNSA.

J is TRBJ1-2 and V is TRBV28, with TRBD1 as a possible D gene (5 bases). The V gene's germline CDR1 is MDHEN and CDR2 SYDVKM. The CDR3 is 14 residues long. The V end was cut by 4 bases, the J end by 3 bases, with 12 bases between. The CDR3 DNA is TGTGCCAGCAGTTACGGGGGTACGGACTATGGCTACACCTTC. It yields the protein CASSYGGTDYGYTF.

The rearrangement uses TRBV6-5 and TRBJ2-7; possible D gene TRBD2, 6 bases. Germline V gene lookup returns CDR1 MNHEY and CDR2 SVGAGI. This CDR3 is 15 amino acids long. The V end was cut by 6 bases, the J end by 3 bases, with 18 bases between. In nucleotides, the CDR3 is TGTGCCAGCAGAATAAATAGCGGAGATCACTACGAGCAGTACTTC. Protein: CASRINSGDHYEQYF.

V gene TRBV27 combines with J gene TRBJ1-6; 8 bases match TRBD1. V was pared by 6 bases and J by 5 bases, with 6 bases of the junction left unmatched. The length of the CDR3 is 15 residues. Germline CDR1 reads MNHEY; CDR2 reads SMNVEV (reference sequence). CDR3 bases: TGTGCCAGCAGGAGACAGGGGATGGATAATTCACCCCTCCACTTT. Translating gives CASRRQGMDNSPLHF.

The chain uses TRBV11-2 and TRBJ1-5; possibly TRBD1 for D (6 bases). Between the trimmed V and J ends, which lost 3 bases and 9 bases, there was a span of 9 bases. In germline, CDR1 is SGHAT, CDR2 FQNNGV. The CDR3 extends over 12 amino acids. Written as DNA, the CDR3 is TGTGCCAGCAGCTTGGGGGCTGGGCCCCAGCATTTT. It codes for CASSLGAGPQHF.

V gene TRBV30 combines with J gene TRBJ1-2, with 7 bases fitting TRBD1. The CDR3 covers 15 residues. With V trimmed by 1 base and J by 4 bases, 9 bases remained unmatched. Germline-derived CDR1 and CDR2 are GTSNPN and SVGIG (reference sequence). The CDR3 spells CAWSGQQGRGYGYTF. The CDR3 DNA sequence: TGTGCCTGGAGTGGTCAACAGGGGCGCGGCTATGGCTACACCTTC.

This sequence joins TRBV25-1 and TRBJ2-5; maybe TRBD1 (7 bases). With 8 bases removed from V and 4 bases from J, the gap between germline ends came to 17 bases. The germline gives CDR1 MGHDK, CDR2 SYGVNS. CDR3 length equals 14 residues. The CDR3 bases are TGTGCCAGCGCGACTAGACAGGGTGGAGAGACCCAGTACTTC. Amino acids: CASATRQGGETQYF.

The rearrangement joins TRBV28 to TRBJ2-7; weak D call: TRBD1 (5 bases). Between the trimmed V and J ends, which lost 6 bases and 4 bases, there was a span of 10 bases. There are 12 residues in the CDR3. Per the germline V gene, CDR1 is MDHEN and CDR2 is SYDVKM. The CDR3 coding sequence is TGTGCCAGCAGACGGACAAAGTACGAGCAGTACTTC. Its translation: CASRRTKYEQYF. The variable domain in full, completed from reference TRBV28 and TRBJ2-7, reads DVKVTQSSRYLVKRTGEKVFLECVQDMDHENMFWYRQDPGLGLRLIYFSYDVKMKEKGDIPEGYSVSREKKERFSLILESASTNQTSMYLCASRRTKYEQYFGPGTRLTVT.

The rearrangement joins TRBV5-6 to TRBJ2-3, with a weak D call TRBD2 (6 bases). The CDR3 is 16 amino acids. Per the germline V gene, CDR1 is SGHDT and CDR2 is YYEEEE. The V gene lost 7 bases and the J gene lost 2 bases, with 20 bases spanning the gap. CDR3 coding DNA: TGTGCCAGCGCGGCTCTTGGGCGGGGTCTCACAGATACGCAGTATTTT. Its protein is CASAALGRGLTDTQYF.

The chain has TRBV5-4 and TRBJ2-1; tentatively, D is TRBD2 (5 bases). V dropped 0 bases and J dropped 0 bases, with 10 bases sitting between them. Germline CDR1 SGHNT, CDR2 YYREEE (reference sequence). CDR3 length equals 16 residues. CDR3 protein: CASSLEASRSYNEQFF. CDR3 nucleotides: TGTGCCAGCAGCTTGGAGGCTAGCCGCTCCTACAATGAGCAGTTCTTC.

V gene TRBV6-5 combines with J gene TRBJ2-3; a weak D match, TRBD2 (6 bases). The germline CDR1 and CDR2 sequences are MNHEY and SVGAGI. V lost 0 bases and J lost 6, with 13 bases in between. The CDR3 spans 15 residues. The CDR3 spells CASSYSTSGFDTQYF. CDR3 bases: TGTGCCAGCAGTTACTCGACTAGTGGATTCGATACGCAGTATTTT.

V is TRBV12-5 and J is TRBJ1-2, with D hard to call. The CDR3 is 15 residues long. The germline V gene encodes CDR1 LGHNT and CDR2 FRNRAP. Trimming removed 1 base at V and 6 bases at J, with 15 bases between. The CDR3 DNA follows: TGTGCTAGTGGTTTGGATTCCGGGAGAGTTGATGGCTACACCTTC. Its translation is CASGLDSGRVDGYTF.

A single count supports this clone. The chain joins TRBV3-1 (or the pseudogene TRBV3-2) to TRBJ1-2, with unresolved D. V lost 3 bases to trimming and J lost 2 bases, with 13 bases between them. Germline CDR1 LGHDT, CDR2 YNNKEL (reference sequence). The CDR3 consists of 15 residues. CDR3 in DNA: TGTGCCAGCAGCCACGAACCGAGATTAAACTATGGCTACACCTTC. Its translation: CASSHEPRLNYGYTF.

The rearrangement links TRBV7-8 to TRBJ1-1; 7 bases are a match to TRBD1. From germline, CDR1 is SGHVS and CDR2 FQNEAQ. The CDR3 spans 13 residues. CDR3 sequence: CATGAVGNTEAFF. CDR3 sequence (DNA): TGTGCAACAGGGGCTGTAGGGAACACTGAAGCTTTCTTT.

In this sample, this clone turned up a few times. This sequence joins TRBV27 and TRBJ1-2; weak D call: TRBD1 (5 bases). Germline values: CDR1 MNHEY, CDR2 SMNVEV (reference sequence). This CDR3 spans 15 amino acids. The V end lost 7 bases, the J end lost 5 bases, and 20 bases lay between the germline ends. Written as DNA, the CDR3 is TGTGCCAGCACCTCGAACGCGGGGCGGCAGTATGGCTACACCTTC. As protein: CASTSNAGRQYGYTF.

Concerning this clone itself: The junction shows a germline mismatch at one end, possibly a read error. The V and J genes are TRBV7-8 and TRBJ2-5; the match to TRBD2 covers 12 bases. Germline V gives CDR1 SGHVS, CDR2 FQNEAQ. CDR3 length equals 20 residues. CDR3 coding DNA: TGTGCCAGCAGCTTTACCCTGAGGCTAGCGGGAGGGGGGTACCAAGAGACCCCGTACTTC. Translating gives CASSFTLRLAGGGYQETPYF.

The V and J genes are TRBV25-1 and TRBJ1-2; D not resolved. Trimming pared 6 bases from V and 1 base from J, leaving 15 bases between. Germline V gives CDR1 MGHDK, CDR2 SYGVNS. CDR3 size: 15 residues. CDR3 loop: CASRRSGRDNYGYTF. For the CDR3, the DNA is TGTGCCAGCAGGCGCTCAGGCCGAGATAACTATGGCTACACCTTC.